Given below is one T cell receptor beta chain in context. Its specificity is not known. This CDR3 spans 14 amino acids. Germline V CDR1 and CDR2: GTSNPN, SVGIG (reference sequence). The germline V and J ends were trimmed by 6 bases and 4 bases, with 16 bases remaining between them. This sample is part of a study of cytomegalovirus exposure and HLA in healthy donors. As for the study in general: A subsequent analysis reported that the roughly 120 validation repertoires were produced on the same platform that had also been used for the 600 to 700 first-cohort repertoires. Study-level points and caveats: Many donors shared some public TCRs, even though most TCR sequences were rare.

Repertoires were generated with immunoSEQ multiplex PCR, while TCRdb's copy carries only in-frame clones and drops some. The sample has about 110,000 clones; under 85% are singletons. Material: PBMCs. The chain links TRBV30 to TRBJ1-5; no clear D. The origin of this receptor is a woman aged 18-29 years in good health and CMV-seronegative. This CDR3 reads CACGQVSGNQPQHF. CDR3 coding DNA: TGTGCCTGTGGCCAAGTGTCAGGAAATCAGCCCCAGCATTTT.